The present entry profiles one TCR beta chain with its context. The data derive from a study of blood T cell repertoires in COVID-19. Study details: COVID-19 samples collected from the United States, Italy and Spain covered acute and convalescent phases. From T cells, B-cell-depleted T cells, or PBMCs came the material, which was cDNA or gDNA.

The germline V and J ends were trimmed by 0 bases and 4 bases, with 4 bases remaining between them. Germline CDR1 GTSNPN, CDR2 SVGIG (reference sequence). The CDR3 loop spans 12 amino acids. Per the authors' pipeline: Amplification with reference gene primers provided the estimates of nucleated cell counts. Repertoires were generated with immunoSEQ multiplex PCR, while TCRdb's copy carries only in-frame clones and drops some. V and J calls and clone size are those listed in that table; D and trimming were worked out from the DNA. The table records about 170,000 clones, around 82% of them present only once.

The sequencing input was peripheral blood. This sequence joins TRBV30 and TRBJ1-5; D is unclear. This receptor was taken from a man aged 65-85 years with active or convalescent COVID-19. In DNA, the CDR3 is TGTGCCTGGAGTGTGTCGAATCAGCCCCAGCATTTT. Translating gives CAWSVSNQPQHF.